This TCR beta chain is from a study of cytomegalovirus exposure and HLA in healthy donors. Study conclusions and caveats: Available immune exposure information covered CMV serostatus only.

It was healthy bone marrow donors who served as donors. PCR employed 60 Vbeta and 13 Jbeta primers. Method: immunoSEQ multiplex PCR; TCRdb's copy keeps in-frame clones and lacks some. The repertoire holds 90,000 to 150,000 clones, with about three quarters as singletons. Comment on this clone: Its matching antigen is unknown.

Trimming cost V 2 bases and J 2 bases, with 12 bases left between them. CDR3 length: 15 residues. Germline CDR1 SGDLS, CDR2 YYNGEE. This TCR derives from a woman aged 35 to 49 in good health and CMV-seropositive. The material sequenced was PBMCs. The genes are TRBV9 and TRBJ2-3, with D possibly matching TRBD1 (6 bases). The CDR3 coding sequence is TGTGCCAGCAGCGTTACAGGGCTCCACACAGATACGCAGTATTTT. It specifies CASSVTGLHTDTQYF.